The present T cell receptor beta chain was sequenced within a study of blood T cell repertoires in COVID-19. Clones were sequenced by immunoSEQ multiplex PCR, and TCRdb holds only the in-frame ones, with some missing. The table lists some 70,000 clones, roughly 91% of them singletons, with 5.5% to 8.5% in the top ten. In germline, CDR1 is MDHEN, CDR2 SYDVKM. The CDR3 sequence is 13 residues long. The V end was cut by 4 bases, the J end by 3 bases, with 9 bases between. The J gene is TRBJ1-2, the V gene TRBV28, with a possible D match to TRBD1 (5 bases). The specimen sequenced was peripheral blood. The receptor comes from a man aged 50 to 60 with active COVID-19. CDR3 loop: CASSSGPHYGYTF. CDR3 coding DNA: TGTGCCAGCAGTTCAGGGCCCCACTATGGCTACACCTTC.